Below, 5 T cell receptor beta chains from the same sample are listed, as sequenced in a study of T cell responses to AZD1222 COVID-19 vaccine. Only in-frame clones appear in the TCRdb table, and some are missing; sequencing was by immunoSEQ multiplex PCR. The top ten hold over 1.5% of the sample, which has some 130,000 clones, 85% to 90% seen once. This specimen was peripheral blood, taken on day 0 of AZD1222 vaccination. The receptors here all came from an adult in good health.

V and J are TRBV28 and TRBJ2-7; D possibly corresponds to TRBD1 (6 bases). Between the trimmed V and J ends, which lost 7 bases and 4 bases, there was a span of 14 bases. This CDR3 is built from 13 residues. Germline assignment: CDR1 MDHEN and CDR2 SYDVKM. In nucleotides, the CDR3 is TGTGCCAGCATTGGGACAAACGATTACGAGCAGTACTTC. It yields the protein CASIGTNDYEQYF.

The chain combines TRBV5-4 with TRBJ1-1; a weak D match, TRBD1 (6 bases). Germline V gives CDR1 SGHNT, CDR2 YYREEE (reference sequence). The CDR3 runs 12 residues. Trimming took off 3 bases at V and 11 bases at J, with 14 bases between the two ends. CDR3 sequence reads: CASSSRGREAFF. CDR3 coding DNA: TGTGCCAGCAGCTCCAGGGGACGCGAGGCTTTCTTT.

The chain has TRBV25-1 and TRBJ2-7; D perhaps matches TRBD1 (6 bases). Germline CDR1 and CDR2: MGHDK and SYGVNS. The CDR3 sequence is 12 residues long. Trimming removed 4 bases at V and 9 bases at J, with 13 bases between. The CDR3 bases are TGTGCCAGCAGTGCAACAGGGCTGTGGCAGTACTTC. It translates to CASSATGLWQYF.

J is TRBJ2-5 and V is TRBV7-6, with 9 bases aligning to TRBD2. Trimming cost V 0 bases and J 2 bases; bases outside gene matches: 13. Germline V lookup: CDR1 SGHVS, CDR2 FNYEAQ. The CDR3 consists of 19 residues. CDR3 DNA sequence: TGTGCCAGCAGCTTAGCGGGTATGAGCGGGAGGAGGGGGCAAGAGACCCAGTACTTC. Its protein product is CASSLAGMSGRRGQETQYF.

The chain employs TRBV10-3 and TRBJ1-5; unclear D gene. From germline, CDR1 is ENHRY and CDR2 SYGVKD. This CDR3 has 15 amino acids. Trimming removed 2 bases from V and 4 bases from J, with 12 bases in between. In nucleotides, the CDR3 is TGTGCCATCAGTGAGACGGACGGCTGGAATCAGCCCCAGCATTTT. Protein sequence: CAISETDGWNQPQHF.